This entry features one T cell receptor beta chain sequence. Its target is not known. These data come from a study of T cells in localized non-small cell lung cancer. Study observations and caveats: Peak T cell clonality was found in uninvolved adjacent lung, exceeding tumor.

The V gene lost 5 bases and the J gene lost 4 bases, with 20 bases spanning the gap. The V gene's germline CDR1 is SGHTA and CDR2 FQGTGA. The CDR3 covers 16 residues. Profiling relied on immunoSEQ multiplex PCR, and the TCRdb table lists in-frame clones only, not all of them. The sample includes about 76,000 clones, approximately 88% of them seen just once. This rearrangement joins TRBV7-3 to TRBJ1-1; a weak D match, TRBD1 (6 bases). The specimen comprised peripheral blood, sampled before any cancer treatment. The receptor's source is a female donor over 55 with stage I lung adenocarcinoma. The CDR3 bases are TGTGCCAGCAGCCTCCGGCCAAACAGGGATGGCACTGAAGCTTTCTTT. The encoded protein is CASSLRPNRDGTEAFF.